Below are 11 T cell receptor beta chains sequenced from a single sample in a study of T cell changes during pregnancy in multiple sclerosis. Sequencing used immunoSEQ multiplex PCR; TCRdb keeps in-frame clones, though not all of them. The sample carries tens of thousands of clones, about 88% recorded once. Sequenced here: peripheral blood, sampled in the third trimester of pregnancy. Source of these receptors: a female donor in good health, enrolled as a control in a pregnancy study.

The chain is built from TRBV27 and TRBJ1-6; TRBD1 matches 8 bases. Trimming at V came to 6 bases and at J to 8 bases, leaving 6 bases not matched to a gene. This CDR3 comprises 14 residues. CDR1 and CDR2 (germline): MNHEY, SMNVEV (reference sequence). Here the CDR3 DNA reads TGTGCCAGCAGGACCAGGGGGCGGGATTCACCCCTCCACTTT. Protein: CASRTRGRDSPLHF.

The CDR3 DNA reads as TGTGCCAGCAGCCCCCCACACACGAACGAAGCTTTCTTT. This translates into CASSPPHTNEAFF. The rearrangement links TRBV28 to TRBJ1-1; D is uncertain. Trimming shortened V by 6 bases and J by 8 bases, and 16 bases separated the two germline ends. This CDR3 spans 13 amino acids. Germline lookup yields CDR1 MDHEN and CDR2 SYDVKM.

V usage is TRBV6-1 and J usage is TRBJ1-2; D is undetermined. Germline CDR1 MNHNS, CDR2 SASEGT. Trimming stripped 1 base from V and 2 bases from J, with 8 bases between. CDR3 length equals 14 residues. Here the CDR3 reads CASSEGSGNYGYTF. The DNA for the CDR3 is TGTGCCAGCAGTGAAGGTTCGGGGAACTATGGCTACACCTTC.

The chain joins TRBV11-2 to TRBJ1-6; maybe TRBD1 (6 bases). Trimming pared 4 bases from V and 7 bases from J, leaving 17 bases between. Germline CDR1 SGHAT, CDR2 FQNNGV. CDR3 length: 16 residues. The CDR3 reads CASSSSSGQGNSPLHF. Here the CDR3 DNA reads TGTGCCAGCAGCTCCTCATCGGGGCAGGGGAATTCACCCCTCCACTTT.

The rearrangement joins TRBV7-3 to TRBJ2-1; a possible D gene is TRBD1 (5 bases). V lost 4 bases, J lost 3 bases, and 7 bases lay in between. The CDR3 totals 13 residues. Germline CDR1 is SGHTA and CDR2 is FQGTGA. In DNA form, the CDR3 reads TGTGCCAGCAGCTCCAGGGACTACAATGAGCAGTTCTTC. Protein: CASSSRDYNEQFF. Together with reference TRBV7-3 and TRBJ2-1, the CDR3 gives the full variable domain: GAGVSQTPSNKVTEKGKYVELRCDPISGHTALYWYRQSLGQGPEFLIYFQGTGAADDSGLPNDRFFAVRPEGSVSTLKIQRTERGDSAVYLCASSSRDYNEQFFGPGTRLTVL.

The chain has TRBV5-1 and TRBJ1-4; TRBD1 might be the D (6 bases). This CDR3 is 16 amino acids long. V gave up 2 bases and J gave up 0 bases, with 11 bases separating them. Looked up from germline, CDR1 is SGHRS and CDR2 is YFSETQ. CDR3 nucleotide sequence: TGCGCCAGCAGCTTAAAGGGGACATCAACTAATGAAAAACTGTTTTTT. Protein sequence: CASSLKGTSTNEKLFF.

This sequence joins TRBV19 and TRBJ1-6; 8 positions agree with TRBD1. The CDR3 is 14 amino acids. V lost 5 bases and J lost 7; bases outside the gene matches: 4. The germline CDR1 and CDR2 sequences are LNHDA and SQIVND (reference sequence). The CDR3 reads CASSSRTGNSPLHF. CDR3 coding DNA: TGTGCCAGTAGTTCCAGGACAGGGAATTCACCCCTCCACTTT. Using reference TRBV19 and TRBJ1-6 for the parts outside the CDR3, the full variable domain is DGGITQSPKYLFRKEGQNVTLSCEQNLNHDAMYWYRQDPGQGLRLIYYSQIVNDFQKGDIAEGYSVSREKKESFPLTVTSAQKNPTAFYLCASSSRTGNSPLHFGNGTRLTVT.

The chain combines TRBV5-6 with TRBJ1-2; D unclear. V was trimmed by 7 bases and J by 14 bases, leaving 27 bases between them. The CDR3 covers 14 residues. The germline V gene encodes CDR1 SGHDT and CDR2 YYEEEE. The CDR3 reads CASVQTDRSASRTF. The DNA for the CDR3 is TGTGCCAGCGTTCAGACCGACCGGAGTGCTAGCCGGACCTTC. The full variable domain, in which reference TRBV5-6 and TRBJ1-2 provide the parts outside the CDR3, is DAGVTQSPTHLIKTRGQQVTLRCSPKSGHDTVSWYQQALGQGPQFIFQYYEEEERQRGNFPDRFSGHQFPNYSSELNVNALLLGDSALYLCASVQTDRSASRTFGSGTRLTVV.

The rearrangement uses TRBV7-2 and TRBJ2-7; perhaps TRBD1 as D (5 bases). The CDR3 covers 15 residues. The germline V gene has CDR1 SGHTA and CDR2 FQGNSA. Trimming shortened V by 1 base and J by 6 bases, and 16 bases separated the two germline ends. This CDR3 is CASSLEGQGGFEQYF. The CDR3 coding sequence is TGTGCCAGCAGCTTAGAGGGGCAGGGCGGATTCGAGCAGTACTTC.

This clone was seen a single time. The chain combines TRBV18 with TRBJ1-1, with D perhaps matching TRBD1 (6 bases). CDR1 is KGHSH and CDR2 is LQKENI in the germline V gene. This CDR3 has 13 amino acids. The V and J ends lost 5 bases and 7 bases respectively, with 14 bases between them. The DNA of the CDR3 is TGTGCCAGCTCAGCAGGGGCGGGAGATGAAGCTTTCTTT. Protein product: CASSAGAGDEAFF. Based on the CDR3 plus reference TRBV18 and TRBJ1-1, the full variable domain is NAGVMQNPRHLVRRRGQEARLRCSPMKGHSHVYWYRQLPEEGLKFMVYLQKENIIDESGMPKERFSAEFPKEGPSILRIQQVVRGDSAAYFCASSAGAGDEAFFGQGTRLTVV.

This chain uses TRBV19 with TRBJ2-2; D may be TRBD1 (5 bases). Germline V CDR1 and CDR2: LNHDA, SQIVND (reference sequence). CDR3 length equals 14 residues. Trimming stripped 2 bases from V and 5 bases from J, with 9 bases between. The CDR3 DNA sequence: TGTGCCAGTAGTATACGGCAGGGTACCGGGGAGCTGTTTTTT. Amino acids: CASSIRQGTGELFF.